This T cell receptor (beta chain) was recovered during a study of early stage breast cancer tumors. Study background: Most invasive tumors, about 70% of the 16, were ER+/PR+/HER2-. Average read coverage per sample was 9 to 10-fold.

Study-wide results and caveats: Enriched TCRB sequences shared across patients were mostly commonly generated sequences.

Concerning this clone: The antigen remains undetermined.

Using immunoSEQ multiplex PCR, the repertoire was profiled, and TCRdb retains in-frame clones only, with some absent. The data show about 51,000 clones, 78% seen once. The sequence derives from a person aged 40 to 49 with breast cancer. Input material: blood.

Written as DNA, the CDR3 is TGTGCCAGCAGCTTGGCCGCCGCGGGGGCGAATACGCAGTATTTT. Residues: CASSLAAAGANTQYF. V and J are TRBV5-5 and TRBJ2-3, with a possible D match to TRBD2 (7 bases). The V gene lost 0 bases and the J gene lost 7 bases, with 15 bases spanning the gap. In germline, CDR1 is SGHKS, CDR2 YYEKEE (reference sequence). The length of the CDR3 is 15 residues.